This T cell receptor beta chain is drawn from a study of blood T cells in healthy people across ages. The germline V gene encodes CDR1 SGHTA and CDR2 FQGNSA. The J segment lost 2 bases and the V segment lost 3 bases, leaving 3 bases of the junction unmatched. CDR3 length: 15 residues. Using a J-beta primer mix together with a sample-barcoded 5' primer, a second PCR was run for about 6 to 11 cycles. TCRdb processed the 5' RACE reads anew with MiXCR; each CDR3 protein has one entry. The top ten hold about 22% of the sample, which has 700,000 or so distinct CDR3 sequences, 20% to 25% seen once. The TCR originated in a man aged 70 or older in good health. The material sequenced was blood. V usage is TRBV7-2 and J usage is TRBJ2-5; 10 nucleotides align to TRBD2. In nucleotides, the CDR3 is TGTGCCAGCAGCTTCGTTAGCGGGGGGCAAGAGACCCAGTACTTC. Translating gives CASSFVSGGQETQYF.